Listed below are T cell receptor beta chains from one sample, sequenced in a study of patients and donors after allogeneic stem cell transplantation. Via MiXCR, TCRdb re-called the RT-PCR reads, giving one row per CDR3 protein. Found here are 150,000 or so distinct CDR3 sequences, approximately 22% of them singletons; the top ten hold about 25%. Material for sequencing was blood, either unsorted or a sorted T cell fraction (not recorded which). These receptors were taken from a human donor who was either an allogeneic HSCT recipient or a stem cell or donor lymphocyte infusion donor (not recorded which). It is not recorded whose cells these are; they may come from a transplant donor. CDR3s include the opening cysteine and the closing phenylalanine or tryptophan. D genes are given only for firm matches. Size is omitted from some rows. Given values are once, few, many or a class for expanded clones.

.	TRBV4-1	TRBJ2-3	.	TGCGCCAGCAGCCAAGAGCGGGTTATACGCACAGATACGCAGTATTTT	CASSQERVIRTDTQYF
few	TRBV20-1	TRBJ2-3	TRBD2	TGCAGTGCTGCCCGACTAGCGGGGTTTGTGATGGGGACAGATACGCAGTATTTT	CSAARLAGFVMGTDTQYF
.	TRBV5-5	TRBJ1-6	TRBD1	TGTGCCAGCAGCTTGGCGGGACAGGGTGTTTCACCCCTCCACTTT	CASSLAGQGVSPLHF
few	TRBV7-8	TRBJ2-2	.	TGTGCCAGCAGCGAGGGGACGGCGAACACCGGGGAGCTGTTTTTT	CASSEGTANTGELFF
many	TRBV12-3/TRBV12-4	TRBJ1-5	.	TGTGCCAGCAGTCCAGGGTCCTATAGCAATCAGCCCCAGCATTTT	CASSPGSYSNQPQHF
few	TRBV6-6	TRBJ1-1	.	TGTGCCAGCAGGGACAACACTGAAGCTTTCTTT	CASRDNTEAFF
.	TRBV29-1	TRBJ1-2	TRBD1	TGCAGCGCGATGACAGGGGGCAGTGGCTACACCTTC	CSAMTGGSGYTF
few	TRBV27	TRBJ2-3	TRBD2	TGTGCCACCCAGGGACTAGCAGATACGCAGTATTTT	CATQGLADTQYF
.	TRBV7-9	TRBJ2-2	.	TGTGCCAGCAGCTCCTCGGGGACCGGGGAGCTGTTTTTT	CASSSSGTGELFF
.	TRBV29-1	TRBJ2-5	TRBD2	TGCAGCGTTGAGGCTAGCGGGACCGAGACCCAGTACTTC	CSVEASGTETQYF
few	TRBV29-1	TRBJ2-3	TRBD2	TGCAGCGTTGGCTATACCGGGACTAGCGGTACGCAGTATTTT	CSVGYTGTSGTQYF
.	TRBV19	TRBJ1-1	.	TGTGCCACCCAGGACGGATGGAACACTGAAGCTTTCTTT	CATQDGWNTEAFF
.	TRBV9	TRBJ2-3	TRBD2	TGTGCCAGCAGCGTAGCGGTAGCGGGAGTGAATGCAGATACGCAGTATTTT	CASSVAVAGVNADTQYF
.	TRBV4-1	TRBJ2-1	TRBD2	TGCGCCAGCAGCCCCTTCTTGGCCCGGGGGGGCCTCTTGCCGGGTGACAATGAGCAGTTCTTC	CASSPFLARGGLLPGDNEQFF
few	TRBV19	TRBJ2-1	TRBD1	TGTGCCAGTAGTATAGGAGACAGGGTGTGGGATGAGCAGTTCTTC	CASSIGDRVWDEQFF
few	TRBV12-3/TRBV12-4	TRBJ2-7	TRBD1	TGTGCCAGCAACTACAGGGGTAGCTACGAGCAGTACTTC	CASNYRGSYEQYF
.	TRBV12-3/TRBV12-4	TRBJ2-5	TRBD2	TGTGCCAGCAGTTTCGGGGGGGCCCAAGAGACCCAGTACTTC	CASSFGGAQETQYF
few	TRBV28	TRBJ1-5	TRBD1	TGTGCCAGCAGCTCGACTGGGACAGGGTATCAGCCCCAGCATTTT	CASSSTGTGYQPQHF
.	TRBV12-3/TRBV12-4	TRBJ2-5	.	TGTGCCAGCAGTTTAGGAGTAGTTTCCCAGTACTTC	CASSLGVVSQYF
few	TRBV20-1	TRBJ2-7	.	TGCAGTGCTAGGAGTCATCGGGACGGACCCTACGAGCAGTACTTC	CSARSHRDGPYEQYF
few	TRBV6-2/TRBV6-3	TRBJ1-5	.	TGTGCCAGCAGTTACTCGAGACAGCCCCAGCATTTT	CASSYSRQPQHF
few	TRBV6-5	TRBJ2-7	TRBD2	TGTGCCAGCAGTTCGGGACTAGCGGGGTACGAGCAGTACTTC	CASSSGLAGYEQYF
.	TRBV10-3	TRBJ2-1	.	TGTGCCATCAGTGAGTCCCCAAATGAGCAGTTCTTC	CAISESPNEQFF
.	TRBV6-1	TRBJ1-5	.	TGTGCCAGCAGTGAAGCGTACCGTATAGGCAATCAGCCCCAGCATTTT	CASSEAYRIGNQPQHF